This T cell receptor (beta chain) was identified in a study of beta chain features in type 1 diabetes. Only a few counts were recorded for this clone. Its matching antigen is unknown. Whole-study findings and limits: Overrepresentation of cells with high TCR expression could result from cDNA sequencing. PCR might favor shorter templates, but any such skew would affect patients and controls equally. Junctions at VDJ sites from type 1 diabetes patients had fewer insertions and more deletions.

The trim removed 4 bases at V and 1 base at J, leaving 4 bases unmatched. The CDR3 length is 16 residues. The germline CDR1 and CDR2 sequences are SGHRS and YFSETQ. cDNA synthesis used the whole RNA isolate, giving expressed TCRB sequences. Sequencing was performed with immunoSEQ multiplex PCR; in TCRdb, only in-frame clones are kept and a portion is missing. Altogether about 410,000 clones are present, roughly 14% being singletons, with the ten largest covering approximately 0.038%. Input material: naive CD4+ T cells from blood. The chain combines TRBV5-1 with TRBJ2-3; 12 nucleotides line up with TRBD1. This clonotype was sampled from a man aged 25-45 years in good health. CDR3 region: CASSPGQGARTDTQYF. As DNA, the CDR3 is TGCGCCAGCAGCCCGGGACAGGGGGCACGCACAGATACGCAGTATTTT. Full variable domain (outside the CDR3, taken from reference TRBV5-1 and TRBJ2-3): KAGVTQTPRYLIKTRGQQVTLSCSPISGHRSVSWYQQTPGQGLQFLFEYFSETQRNKGNFPGRFSGRQFSNSRSEMNVSTLELGDSALYLCASSPGQGARTDTQYFGPGTRLTVL.